This entry lists 20 T cell receptor beta chains sequenced from one sample in a study of T cell responses to AZD1222 COVID-19 vaccine. Sequenced by immunoSEQ multiplex PCR; TCRdb stores in-frame clones only, minus some. The sample records approximately 94,000 clones, around 87% being singletons. Sequenced material: peripheral blood, taken on day 0 of AZD1222 vaccination. These receptor sequences come from an adult in good health.

This chain links TRBV7-3 with TRBJ1-1; TRBD1 agrees at 7 bases. The CDR3 totals 15 residues. V lost 5 bases, J lost 1 base, and 7 bases stayed unmatched. Looked up from germline, CDR1 is SGHTA and CDR2 is FQGTGA. CDR3 in DNA: TGTGCCAGCAGCCCCCAGGGACAGCAGAACACTGAAGCTTTCTTT. This translates into CASSPQGQQNTEAFF.

The chain links TRBV6-5 to TRBJ1-2; the match to TRBD1 covers 12 bases. CDR1 and CDR2 from the germline V gene are MNHEY and SVGAGI. CDR3 size: 15 residues. V was clipped by 7 bases and J by 3 bases; unmatched bases: 6. CDR3 residues: CASKMGQGADYGYTF. CDR3 DNA sequence: TGTGCCAGCAAGATGGGACAGGGGGCTGACTATGGCTACACCTTC.

The J gene is TRBJ1-6, the V gene TRBV19, with a weak D call TRBD1 (6 bases). V lost 3 bases and J lost 11, with 14 bases in between. This CDR3 spans 14 amino acids. CDR1 is LNHDA, CDR2 SQIVND, per germline (reference sequence). The CDR3 reads CASSIRGAEAPLHF. CDR3 nucleotides: TGTGCCAGTAGTATCCGGGGGGCGGAGGCACCCCTCCACTTT.

V and J are TRBV18 and TRBJ1-5, with unresolved D. CDR3 length: 14 amino acids. Germline V CDR1 and CDR2: KGHSH, LQKENI. Between the trimmed V and J ends, which lost 8 bases and 7 bases, there was a span of 18 bases. The CDR3 sequence is CASTTAGNRQPQHF. The CDR3 DNA follows: TGTGCCAGCACGACTGCGGGGAATCGCCAGCCCCAGCATTTT. Supplemented by reference TRBV18 and TRBJ1-5, the full variable domain reads NAGVMQNPRHLVRRRGQEARLRCSPMKGHSHVYWYRQLPEEGLKFMVYLQKENIIDESGMPKERFSAEFPKEGPSILRIQQVVRGDSAAYFCASTTAGNRQPQHFGDGTRLSIL.

This clone was counted only a few times. The rearrangement uses TRBV19 and TRBJ1-2; maybe TRBD1 (5 bases). The CDR3 length is 14 residues. V was shortened by 5 bases and J by 8 bases, with 18 bases between the two germline ends. Looked up from germline, CDR1 is LNHDA and CDR2 is SQIVND (reference sequence). The CDR3 DNA sequence: TGTGCCAGTAGTGGCTCCAGGGTGGGCCTCGGCTACACCTTC. Translation: CASSGSRVGLGYTF.

The chain joins TRBV9 to TRBJ1-6; no reliable D call. Germline V gives CDR1 SGDLS, CDR2 YYNGEE. This CDR3 comprises 13 residues. Trimming removed 0 bases from V and 13 bases from J, with 11 bases in between. The CDR3 bases are TGTGCCAGCAGCGTAGGAGGGAATCTCCCCCTCCACTTT. Its protein is CASSVGGNLPLHF.

CDR3 in amino acids: CASSLAGHANYGYTF. The CDR3 DNA reads TGTGCCAGCAGCTTAGCGGGACACGCTAACTATGGCTACACCTTC. The chain has TRBV7-2 and TRBJ1-2; D is possibly TRBD1 (6 bases). The germline V gene has CDR1 SGHTA and CDR2 FQGNSA. The CDR3 contains 15 residues. Trimming removed 0 bases from V and 0 bases from J, with 8 bases in between.

This clone was recorded only once. The chain couples TRBV13 to TRBJ1-4; 7 bases agree with TRBD1. CDR1 PRHDT and CDR2 FYEKMQ come from the germline V gene (reference sequence). The ends lost 5 bases at V and 4 bases at J; junction bases unmatched: 7. CDR3 size: 15 residues. CDR3 DNA: TGTGCCAGCAGCGCGCGACAGGGCGTTAATGAAAAACTGTTTTTT. Its translation is CASSARQGVNEKLFF. The variable domain in full, completed from reference TRBV13 and TRBJ1-4, reads AAGVIQSPRHLIKEKRETATLKCYPIPRHDTVYWYQQGPGQDPQFLISFYEKMQSDKGSIPDRFSAQQFSDYHSELNMSSLELGDSALYFCASSARQGVNEKLFFGSGTQLSVL.

DNA of the CDR3: TGTGCCAGCAGCTTGGCCCGTAGCGGGGGGAACACCGGGGAGCTGTTTTTT. Its protein is CASSLARSGGNTGELFF. V and J are TRBV5-4 and TRBJ2-2; 9 nucleotides line up with TRBD2. V gave up 0 bases and J gave up 1 base; unmatched junction bases: 4. This CDR3 has 17 residues. Germline V lookup: CDR1 SGHNT, CDR2 YYREEE (reference sequence). The variable domain in full, completed from reference TRBV5-4 and TRBJ2-2, reads ETGVTQSPTHLIKTRGQQVTLRCSSQSGHNTVSWYQQALGQGPQFIFQYYREEENGRGNFPPRFSGLQFPNYSSELNVNALELDDSALYLCASSLARSGGNTGELFFGEGSRLTVL.

The chain has TRBV2 and TRBJ1-2; D is possibly TRBD1 (6 bases). The germline V gene has CDR1 SNHLY and CDR2 FYNNEI. The CDR3 spans 15 residues. V lost 6 bases and J 7 bases, leaving 21 bases between the germline ends. Here the CDR3 DNA reads TGTGCCAGCAGCCAGGGGCGCGGGGGCCGGCGTGGCTACACCTTC. Its translation: CASSQGRGGRRGYTF.

In DNA, the CDR3 is TGCAGCGTTGGGGTTATGGGACAGACTAATGAAAAACTGTTTTTT. Translation gives CSVGVMGQTNEKLFF. The rearrangement links TRBV29-1 to TRBJ1-4; 7 bases agree with TRBD1. The CDR3 has 15 residues. V lost 4 bases, J lost 2 bases, and 7 bases stayed unmatched. In germline, CDR1 is SQVTM, CDR2 ANQGSEA.

This clone was seen just once. The chain uses TRBV6-5 and TRBJ1-2; no firm D call. Trimming removed 2 bases at V and 4 bases at J, with 5 bases between. CDR1 and CDR2 from the germline V gene are MNHEY and SVGAGI. The CDR3 sequence is 12 residues long. CDR3 region: CASSYRGYGYTF. CDR3 nucleotides: TGTGCCAGCAGTTACAGAGGCTATGGCTACACCTTC.

This chain uses TRBV5-4 with TRBJ2-2; tentative D call: TRBD2 (6 bases). This CDR3 spans 14 amino acids. V was shortened by 2 bases and J by 4 bases, with 9 bases between the two germline ends. The germline V gene has CDR1 SGHNT and CDR2 YYREEE (reference sequence). The CDR3 nucleotides read TGTGCCAGCAGCTTCCAGGGAGGCACCGGGGAGCTGTTTTTT. Its protein product is CASSFQGGTGELFF.

The chain combines TRBV5-4 with TRBJ1-2, with a tentative D call TRBD1 (6 bases). This CDR3 has 13 residues. V shed 5 bases and J shed 8 bases, with 16 bases lying between them. The germline V gene encodes CDR1 SGHNT and CDR2 YYREEE (reference sequence). The CDR3 DNA reads as TGTGCCAGCAGTATACCAGGGGCAGGGGGCTACACCTTC. Protein sequence: CASSIPGAGGYTF.

This clone has just a few counts. The chain is built from TRBV4-1 and TRBJ1-1, with D maybe TRBD1 (5 bases). V was shortened by 4 bases and J by 6 bases, with 18 bases between the two germline ends. This CDR3 is built from 15 residues. The germline CDR1 and CDR2 sequences are MGHRA and YSYEKL. The CDR3 DNA is TGCGCCAGCAGCCCAGGGATTTCGTACGCCGCTGAAGCTTTCTTT. Translating gives CASSPGISYAAEAFF.

The V gene is TRBV27, the J gene TRBJ2-7; 8 bases fit TRBD1. There are 14 residues in the CDR3. V shed 6 bases and J 3 bases; nucleotides not matched to a gene: 7. Germline V gives CDR1 MNHEY, CDR2 SMNVEV (reference sequence). The CDR3 region is CASSRGTGGYEQYF. CDR3 in DNA: TGTGCCAGCAGCCGCGGTACAGGGGGCTACGAGCAGTACTTC.

This clone appeared a single time. This chain uses TRBV12-3 or TRBV12-4 with TRBJ1-1; D unclear. This CDR3 has 13 residues. Trimming cost V 6 bases and J 5 bases, with 13 bases left between them. CDR3 DNA sequence: TGTGCCAGCAGATGGACCTTCTCGACTGAAGCTTTCTTT. It is translated as CASRWTFSTEAFF.

In DNA form, the CDR3 reads TGCGCCAGCAGCCGAGGCGGGACTGCTGCACCAGATACGCAGTATTTT. Amino acids: CASSRGGTAAPDTQYF. V usage is TRBV4-3 and J usage is TRBJ2-3; D possibly corresponds to TRBD2 (6 bases). Germline CDR1 reads LGHNA; CDR2 reads YSLEER. The CDR3 has 16 amino acids. Trimming stripped 4 bases from V and 4 bases from J, with 18 bases between.

The V call is TRBV6-5, the J call TRBJ1-2; no reliable D call. The CDR3 loop spans 14 amino acids. Germline CDR1 reads MNHEY; CDR2 reads SVGAGI. V dropped 7 bases and J dropped 7 bases, with 19 bases sitting between them. The CDR3 loop reads CASTGLFWVCGYTF. The CDR3 coding sequence is TGTGCCAGCACCGGGCTCTTCTGGGTGTGTGGCTACACCTTC.

The gene calls are TRBV5-6 and TRBJ1-1; 9 nucleotides match TRBD1. The V segment lost 4 bases and the J segment 3 bases; nucleotides outside the gene matches: 16. The CDR3 runs 18 residues. Germline V gene data show CDR1 as SGHDT and CDR2 as YYEEEE. CDR3 region: CASSRNPYRGQRDTEAFF. The CDR3 nucleotides read TGTGCCAGCAGCCGGAACCCCTACAGGGGGCAGCGGGACACTGAAGCTTTCTTT.